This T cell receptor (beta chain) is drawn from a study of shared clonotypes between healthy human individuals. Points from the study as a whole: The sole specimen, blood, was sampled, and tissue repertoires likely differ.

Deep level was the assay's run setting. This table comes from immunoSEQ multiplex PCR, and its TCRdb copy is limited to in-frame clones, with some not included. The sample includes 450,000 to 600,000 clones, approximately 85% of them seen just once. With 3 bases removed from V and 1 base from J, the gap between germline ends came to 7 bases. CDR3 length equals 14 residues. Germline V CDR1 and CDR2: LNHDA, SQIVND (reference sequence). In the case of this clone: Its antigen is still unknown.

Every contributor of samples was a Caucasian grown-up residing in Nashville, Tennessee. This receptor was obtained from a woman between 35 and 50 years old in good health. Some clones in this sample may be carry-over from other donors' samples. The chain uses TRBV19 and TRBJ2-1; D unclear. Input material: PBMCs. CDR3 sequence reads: CASSIARSYNEQFF. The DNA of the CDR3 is TGTGCCAGTAGTATCGCTCGATCCTACAATGAGCAGTTCTTC. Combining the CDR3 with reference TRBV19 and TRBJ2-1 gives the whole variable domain DGGITQSPKYLFRKEGQNVTLSCEQNLNHDAMYWYRQDPGQGLRLIYYSQIVNDFQKGDIAEGYSVSREKKESFPLTVTSAQKNPTAFYLCASSIARSYNEQFFGPGTRLTVL.